What follows are 27 T cell receptor beta chains derived from one specimen sequenced in a study of control samples from healthy donors and cancer patients. This table comes from immunoSEQ multiplex PCR, and its TCRdb copy is limited to in-frame clones, with some not included. The sample shows about 410,000 clones, around 90% of them seen only once. The sample consisted of PBMCs. Source of these receptors: a man aged 40-49 years with head and neck cancer.

V and J are TRBV6-6 and TRBJ1-5, with a weak D call TRBD1 (6 bases). Germline lookup yields CDR1 MNHNY and CDR2 SVGAGI (reference sequence). Trimming stripped 6 bases from V and 7 bases from J, with 13 bases between. This CDR3 is built from 13 residues. This chain's CDR3 is CASRHREEQPQHF. In DNA, the CDR3 is TGTGCCAGCAGGCACAGGGAAGAACAGCCCCAGCATTTT.

This chain links TRBV7-2 with TRBJ2-7; perhaps TRBD2 as D (6 bases). The ends were cut back, 3 bases at V and 2 bases at J, with 14 bases in the middle. This CDR3 has 15 amino acids. CDR1 SGHTA and CDR2 FQGNSA come from the germline V gene. CDR3 bases: TGTGCCAGCAGCTTGGCTGGGTCGGGGGCCTACGAGCAGTACTTC. It codes for CASSLAGSGAYEQYF.

V gene TRBV5-8 combines with J gene TRBJ1-2; possible D gene TRBD1, 6 bases. Germline CDR1 SGHTS, CDR2 YDEGEE. V was cut by 6 bases and J by 8 bases, with 17 bases left in between. This CDR3 is built from 13 residues. This CDR3 is CASTSRGQSGYTF. CDR3 nucleotide sequence: TGTGCCAGCACCTCTCGCGGACAGTCCGGCTACACCTTC.

J is TRBJ2-1 and V is TRBV6-2 or TRBV6-3, with a possible D match to TRBD2 (7 bases). Germline loops: CDR1 MNHEY, CDR2 SVGEGT. The CDR3 has 15 residues. V was shortened by 4 bases and J by 1 base, with 11 bases between the two germline ends. CDR3 in amino acids: CASSWGGASYNEQFF. The CDR3 coding sequence is TGTGCCAGCAGTTGGGGGGGGGCTTCCTACAATGAGCAGTTCTTC.

The chain has TRBV12-5 and TRBJ2-1; 10 bases line up with TRBD2. The CDR3 runs 17 residues. The germline V gene has CDR1 LGHNT and CDR2 FRNRAP. V was pared by 0 bases and J by 7 bases, with 9 bases of the junction left unmatched. CDR3 in amino acids: CASGLVLLSGRRNEQFF. The CDR3 DNA sequence: TGTGCTAGTGGTTTGGTACTCCTTAGCGGGAGGCGAAATGAGCAGTTCTTC.

The chain carries TRBV29-1 and TRBJ2-3, with D unresolved. V was cut by 1 base and J by 3 bases, with 8 bases left in between. The CDR3 contains 13 residues. Germline CDR1 is SQVTM and CDR2 is ANQGSEA. The CDR3 nucleotides read TGCAGCGTTGAAGGTGGGGAAACAGATACGCAGTATTTT. Encoded protein: CSVEGGETDTQYF.

This clone occurred many times. The chain employs TRBV27 and TRBJ1-5; D gene unclear. The CDR3 length is 15 residues. The germline V gene encodes CDR1 MNHEY and CDR2 SMNVEV (reference sequence). V was pared by 3 bases and J by 0 bases, with 9 bases between. The DNA of the CDR3 is TGTGCCAGCAGTTTGAGAGAGTATAGCAATCAGCCCCAGCATTTT. Protein product: CASSLREYSNQPQHF.

The chain carries TRBV25-1 and TRBJ1-6; TRBD1 matches at 7 bases. Germline-derived CDR1 and CDR2 are MGHDK and SYGVNS. The CDR3 loop spans 18 amino acids. With 6 bases clipped from V and 2 bases from J, the junction kept 13 bases outside the gene matches. CDR3 sequence (DNA): TGTGCCAGCAGAGAGAAGACAGGGCTGGGGGCCTATAATTCACCCCTCCACTTT. Its translation is CASREKTGLGAYNSPLHF.

The J gene is TRBJ1-3, the V gene TRBV14, with 11 bases fitting TRBD1. Germline V gives CDR1 SGHDN, CDR2 FVKESK. The CDR3 is 15 amino acids. V gave up 5 bases and J gave up 2 bases; unmatched junction bases: 2. The CDR3 spells CASSKDRGPGNTIYF. The DNA of the CDR3 is TGTGCCAGCAGCAAGGACAGGGGGCCTGGAAACACCATATATTTT.

The V call is TRBV11-2, the J call TRBJ2-7; TRBD1 agrees at 8 bases. Germline CDR1 and CDR2: SGHAT and FQNNGV. V was clipped by 5 bases and J by 1 base; unmatched bases: 10. CDR3 length equals 16 residues. The CDR3, as DNA: TGTGCCAGCAGCCCCCGGGTGTGGACAGGGTCCTACGAGCAGTACTTC. Amino acid sequence: CASSPRVWTGSYEQYF.

V is TRBV10-3 and J is TRBJ2-7; 8 positions agree with TRBD1. Looked up from germline, CDR1 is ENHRY and CDR2 is SYGVKD. The CDR3 extends over 12 amino acids. J lost 5 bases, V lost 6 bases, and 3 bases had no gene match. This CDR3 is CAISNRGDEQYF. DNA of the CDR3: TGTGCCATCAGCAACAGGGGGGACGAGCAGTACTTC.

The V gene is TRBV11-3, the J gene TRBJ2-1; TRBD2 aligns across 10 bases. V shed 6 bases, J shed 7 bases, and the junction held 9 bases outside the gene matches. In germline, CDR1 is SGHNT, CDR2 YENEEA. The CDR3 has 15 amino acids. The CDR3 spells CASSSLAGGRNEQFF. In nucleotides, the CDR3 is TGTGCCAGCAGTTCTTTAGCGGGGGGTAGGAATGAGCAGTTCTTC.

J is TRBJ1-6 and V is TRBV5-7, with D tentatively TRBD1 (6 bases). TRBV5-7 is an ORF; its function is uncertain. Trimming removed 3 bases at V and 0 bases at J, with 19 bases between. The CDR3 consists of 19 residues. CDR3 region: CASSSPGHLDSSYNSPLHF. As DNA, the CDR3 is TGTGCCAGCAGCTCCCCGGGACATCTGGATAGCTCCTATAATTCACCCCTCCACTTT.

The chain links TRBV4-1 to TRBJ2-1; the D gene is possibly TRBD2 (5 bases). The CDR3 loop spans 13 amino acids. Trimming cost V 0 bases and J 10 bases, with 10 bases left between them. The germline gives CDR1 MGHRA, CDR2 YSYEKL. In nucleotides, the CDR3 is TGCGCCAGCAGCCAAGAAGGAGGCCAGGAGCAGTTCTTC. Its protein product is CASSQEGGQEQFF.

The genes are TRBV4-1 and TRBJ2-1, with 7 nucleotides matching TRBD2. CDR3 length equals 19 residues. CDR1 and CDR2 (germline): MGHRA, YSYEKL. Losses at the gene ends were 1 base for V and 0 bases for J; bases not matched to a gene: 12. CDR3 loop: CASSQAVSGYKSSYNEQFF. The CDR3 DNA sequence: TGCGCCAGCAGCCAAGCGGTTAGCGGGTACAAGAGCTCCTACAATGAGCAGTTCTTC.

The chain combines TRBV14 with TRBJ2-7; D gene ambiguous. Germline CDR1 reads SGHDN; CDR2 reads FVKESK. This CDR3 has 13 amino acids. V was clipped by 3 bases and J by 4 bases, with 10 bases between them. CDR3 bases: TGTGCCAGCAGCCAGTCCCGAAGATACGAGCAGTACTTC. Residues: CASSQSRRYEQYF.

V is TRBV20-1 and J is TRBJ2-3; D is unclear. The V end lost 3 bases, the J end lost 3 bases, and 4 bases lay between the germline ends. In germline, CDR1 is DFQATT, CDR2 SNEGSKA (reference sequence). This CDR3 is built from 11 residues. CDR3: CSARETDTQYF. The CDR3 DNA is TGCAGTGCTAGGGAGACAGATACGCAGTATTTT.

Of note for this clone: A junction boundary mismatches the germline segment, possibly from a read error. The V gene is TRBV15, the J gene TRBJ1-1, with D unresolved. This CDR3 has 12 amino acids. Germline lookup yields CDR1 LNHNV and CDR2 YYDKDF (reference sequence). CDR3 bases: TGTGCCACCAGCAGAGATAGTGGCAGCTCAACCTTT. This encodes CATSRDSGSSTF.

The chain joins TRBV29-1 to TRBJ2-5; a weak D match, TRBD2 (5 bases). The V end was cut by 2 bases, the J end by 5 bases, with 18 bases between. Per the germline V gene, CDR1 is SQVTM and CDR2 is ANQGSEA. The CDR3 covers 15 residues. Here the CDR3 reads CSVEIATRGGETQYF. The DNA of the CDR3 is TGCAGCGTTGAAATCGCGACTCGCGGCGGGGAGACCCAGTACTTC.

The V and J genes are TRBV28 and TRBJ2-5; possibly TRBD1 for D (6 bases). Germline V lookup: CDR1 MDHEN, CDR2 SYDVKM. The CDR3 contains 11 residues. The V and J ends lost 5 bases and 13 bases respectively, with 14 bases between them. DNA of the CDR3: TGTGCCAGCAGTCCTGGGACACTTCCGTACTTC. This sequence encodes CASSPGTLPYF.

The chain carries TRBV6-1 and TRBJ2-1; D gene uncertain. V was cut by 7 bases and J by 3 bases, with 16 bases left in between. The V gene's germline CDR1 is MNHNS and CDR2 SASEGT. The length of the CDR3 is 15 residues. CDR3 bases: TGTGCCAGCATCCACTGGGGTGTTGGCTACAATGAGCAGTTCTTC. Protein product: CASIHWGVGYNEQFF.

This chain connects TRBV27 to TRBJ2-7; 9 bases are a match to TRBD2. This CDR3 is 16 amino acids long. Germline V CDR1 and CDR2: MNHEY, SMNVEV (reference sequence). With 6 bases clipped from V and 7 bases from J, the junction kept 16 bases outside the gene matches. CDR3: CASRRGGGLAGNEQYF. The CDR3 DNA sequence: TGTGCCAGCAGGCGTGGTGGGGGCCTAGCGGGGAATGAGCAGTACTTC.

This rearrangement joins TRBV6-5 to TRBJ1-5; maybe TRBD1 (5 bases). The CDR3 runs 13 residues. Germline V gene data show CDR1 as MNHEY and CDR2 as SVGAGI. The ends were cut back, 4 bases at V and 7 bases at J, with 11 bases in the middle. The CDR3: CASSSEGRQPQHF. DNA for the CDR3: TGTGCCAGCAGTTCCGAGGGGCGCCAGCCCCAGCATTTT.

The V and J genes are TRBV5-1 and TRBJ2-7; TRBD1 agrees at 7 bases. This CDR3 has 14 amino acids. CDR1 and CDR2 from the germline V gene are SGHRS and YFSETQ. With V trimmed by 4 bases and J by 2 bases, 6 bases remained unmatched. DNA of the CDR3: TGCGCCAGCAGCAAGACAGGGCCCCCCTACGAGCAGTACTTC. Translated: CASSKTGPPYEQYF. Together with reference TRBV5-1 and TRBJ2-7, the CDR3 gives the full variable domain: KAGVTQTPRYLIKTRGQQVTLSCSPISGHRSVSWYQQTPGQGLQFLFEYFSETQRNKGNFPGRFSGRQFSNSRSEMNVSTLELGDSALYLCASSKTGPPYEQYFGPGTRLTVT.

This sequence joins TRBV6-5 and TRBJ1-3; no reliable D call. Trimming removed 7 bases from V and 8 bases from J, with 9 bases in between. This CDR3 is 11 amino acids long. Looked up from germline, CDR1 is MNHEY and CDR2 is SVGAGI. For the CDR3, the DNA is TGTGCCAGCATGAAGGGATACACCATATATTTT. Amino acids: CASMKGYTIYF.

The CDR3 coding sequence is TGTGCCAGCAGTGACAGGGGAAGCAATCAGCCCCAGCATTTT. It specifies CASSDRGSNQPQHF. V is TRBV6-6 and J is TRBJ1-5, with 8 bases matching TRBD1. Germline CDR1 is MNHNY and CDR2 is SVGAGI (reference sequence). This CDR3 spans 14 amino acids. With V trimmed by 5 bases and J by 1 base, 1 base remained unmatched.

CDR3 nucleotides: TGTGCCAGCACCTCCTCCTCCGCAGGGAAAGCCTATGGCTACACCTTC. The encoded protein is CASTSSSAGKAYGYTF. This chain joins TRBV28 and TRBJ1-2; perhaps TRBD1 as D (5 bases). This CDR3 has 16 residues. Germline assignment: CDR1 MDHEN and CDR2 SYDVKM. Trimming took off 7 bases at V and 4 bases at J, with 22 bases between the two ends.